One and the same sample provided the 23 T cell receptor beta chains below, sequenced in a study of T-cell memory formation after mild COVID-19 (dated by TCRdb to the early 2020s). The library was made by 5' RACE. This sample was sequenced with an Illumina NovaSeq 6000. TCRdb cleaned the public reads at Q25 with fastp, built clones with MiXCR and kept in-frame beta chains. Rows with one shared CDR3 protein collapse into an entry with the most common genes and DNA. In all, the sample holds almost 250,000 distinct CDR3 sequences, and 15% of those were seen once. The leading ten clones occupy less than 2.5% of the sample. The specimen was PBMCs or a T cell subset sorted from them (not recorded which). Source of these receptors: an adult woman who had mild COVID-19 (a few samples of this study predate the infection). The sample titles of this study are shuffled in the database, so cell type and time point are left out; the donor was told from shared clones.

CDR3 amino acids: CASSLPTGEGNQPQHF. CDR3 bases: TGTGCCAGCAGTCTCCCAACAGGGGAGGGCAATCAGCCCCAGCATTTT. The chain combines TRBV12-3 or TRBV12-4 with TRBJ1-5, with 7 bases identical to TRBD1. V shed 5 bases, J shed 2 bases, and the junction held 9 bases outside the gene matches. The CDR3 contains 16 residues.

The V gene is TRBV7-9, the J gene TRBJ2-7; 7 positions match TRBD2. Germline CDR1 is SEHNR and CDR2 is FQNEAQ (reference sequence). The CDR3 has 15 residues. After removal of 5 bases from V and 0 bases from J, the junction contained 7 bases not matched to a gene. The CDR3, as DNA: TGTGCCAGCAGCACAAGCGGGGCCAGCTCCTACGAGCAGTACTTC. It codes for CASSTSGASSYEQYF.

This clonotype came up a few times. The V and J genes are TRBV25-1 and TRBJ2-3; D call uncertain. V lost 0 bases and J 6 bases, leaving 1 base between the germline ends. The germline gives CDR1 MGHDK, CDR2 SYGVNS. This CDR3 region has 11 residues. The DNA for the CDR3 is TGTGCCAGCAGTGAATACGATACGCAGTATTTT. This sequence encodes CASSEYDTQYF.

There are a few counts of this clonotype. The genes are TRBV3-1 and TRBJ2-3, with D possibly being TRBD2 (5 bases). From germline, CDR1 is LGHDT and CDR2 YNNKEL (reference sequence). The ends were cut back, 1 base at V and 3 bases at J, with 14 bases in the middle. CDR3 size: 16 residues. The CDR3 DNA sequence: TGTGCCAGCAGCCAAGCAGAAACTAGAGATACAGATACGCAGTATTTT. This translates into CASSQAETRDTDTQYF.

The chain carries TRBV12-3 or TRBV12-4 and TRBJ1-2, with 7 bases identical to TRBD1. CDR3 length equals 12 residues. With V trimmed by 5 bases and J by 8 bases, 5 bases remained unmatched. CDR3 bases: TGTGCCAGCAGTCGCGGCAGGGGGGGCTACACCTTC. Amino acids: CASSRGRGGYTF.

This clonotype has just a few counts. The genes are TRBV9 and TRBJ2-2; 9 bases agree with TRBD2. This CDR3 has 16 amino acids. J gave up 5 bases and V 0 bases, and 5 bases lay outside the gene matches. Germline V gene sequence: CDR1 SGDLS, CDR2 YYNGEE. CDR3 sequence reads: CASSVGILAGTGELFF. The CDR3 DNA sequence: TGTGCCAGCAGCGTAGGAATTCTAGCGGGAACCGGGGAGCTGTTTTTT.

This clonotype appeared a few times. The chain has TRBV10-2 and TRBJ1-2, with a possible D match to TRBD1 (6 bases). V was shortened by 6 bases and J by 4 bases, with 15 bases between the two germline ends. The CDR3 sequence is 14 residues long. Germline V gene lookup returns CDR1 WSHSY and CDR2 SAAADI. Here the CDR3 reads CASSLQGFFYGYTF. The CDR3 DNA sequence: TGCGCCAGCAGCCTACAGGGCTTCTTCTATGGCTACACCTTC.

This clonotype was found a few times. The chain links TRBV29-1 to TRBJ2-4; D is possibly TRBD2 (5 bases). CDR1 is SQVTM and CDR2 is ANQGSEA in the germline V gene. The V gene lost 7 bases and the J gene lost 0 bases, with 25 bases spanning the gap. The CDR3 loop spans 18 amino acids. The CDR3 reads CSAMAGLTADLAKNIQYF. The CDR3 DNA reads as TGCAGCGCCATGGCGGGCCTCACTGCTGACCTAGCCAAAAACATTCAGTACTTC.

The chain combines TRBV20-1 with TRBJ2-1, with 9 bases that match TRBD2. From germline, CDR1 is DFQATT and CDR2 SNEGSKA (reference sequence). The CDR3 contains 14 residues. V gave up 6 bases and J gave up 8 bases; unmatched junction bases: 11. This chain's CDR3 is CSAAGAGGKDEQFF. DNA for the CDR3: TGCAGTGCGGCGGGCGCGGGAGGGAAGGATGAGCAGTTCTTC.

This clonotype turned up a few times. The chain has TRBV20-1 and TRBJ1-2; no clear D gene. There are 12 residues in the CDR3. Germline CDR1 is DFQATT and CDR2 is SNEGSKA (reference sequence). Deletions cut 5 bases from V and 4 bases from J, with 11 bases between. The CDR3 here is CSARVGGYGYTF. The CDR3 DNA follows: TGCAGTGCTCGAGTGGGCGGCTATGGCTACACCTTC.

This clonotype was found a few times. The chain combines TRBV9 with TRBJ2-2, with D perhaps TRBD1 (6 bases). CDR3 length: 15 residues. Germline V lookup: CDR1 SGDLS, CDR2 YYNGEE. V was pared by 2 bases and J by 1 base, with 9 bases between. Here the CDR3 reads CASSVRTENTGELFF. CDR3 DNA: TGTGCCAGCAGCGTCCGGACAGAGAACACCGGGGAGCTGTTTTTT.

This sequence joins TRBV20-1 and TRBJ2-5, with 12 bases that match TRBD2. The germline CDR1 and CDR2 sequences are DFQATT and SNEGSKA (reference sequence). The CDR3 spans 16 residues. V dropped 5 bases and J dropped 1; count of bases not matched to a gene: 8. CDR3 in DNA: TGCAGTGCTCACCAAGGACTAGCGGGATCCCAAGAGACCCAGTACTTC. Translated: CSAHQGLAGSQETQYF.

This clonotype was counted between two and nine times. The rearrangement uses TRBV5-1 and TRBJ2-1; D is unresolved. The CDR3 consists of 13 residues. Germline CDR1 is SGHRS and CDR2 is YFSETQ. Deletions cut 0 bases from V and 10 bases from J, with 11 bases between. CDR3 region: CASSLDIQDEQFF. The CDR3 coding sequence is TGCGCCAGCAGCTTGGACATTCAGGACGAGCAGTTCTTC.

This clonotype was observed a handful of times. The rearrangement uses TRBV27 and TRBJ1-2; D might be TRBD1 (6 bases). Between the trimmed V and J ends, which lost 5 bases and 1 base, there was a span of 14 bases. This CDR3 has 15 amino acids. The germline V gene encodes CDR1 MNHEY and CDR2 SMNVEV (reference sequence). DNA for the CDR3: TGTGCCAGCAGTCCCGGACAGAGAGGTAACTATGGCTACACCTTC. Its translation is CASSPGQRGNYGYTF.

By frequency in the sample, this clonotype is medium-sized. The V call is TRBV7-9, the J call TRBJ2-5; D possibly corresponds to TRBD1 (6 bases). This CDR3 has 13 residues. CDR1 is SEHNR and CDR2 is FQNEAQ in the germline V gene (reference sequence). V was cut by 4 bases and J by 4 bases, with 10 bases left in between. The CDR3 sequence is CASSSRGPETQYF. The DNA for the CDR3 is TGTGCCAGCAGCTCCAGGGGCCCAGAGACCCAGTACTTC.

The rearrangement joins TRBV12-3 or TRBV12-4 to TRBJ2-7; D may be TRBD2 (6 bases). The CDR3 loop spans 15 amino acids. Trimming pared 4 bases from V and 5 bases from J, leaving 18 bases between. Written as DNA, the CDR3 is TGTGCCAGCAGTTCATCCATGACTAGTAACCACGAGCAGTACTTC. This gives the protein CASSSSMTSNHEQYF.

In this sample, this clonotype turned up a few times. The chain uses TRBV5-1 and TRBJ2-5, with D possibly being TRBD1 (7 bases). Trimming cost V 5 bases and J 1 base, with 18 bases left between them. The CDR3 has 16 residues. Looked up from germline, CDR1 is SGHRS and CDR2 is YFSETQ. The CDR3 DNA follows: TGCGCCAGCAGTAGTAACCTGCAGGGGGGCCAAGAGACCCAGTACTTC. Protein product: CASSSNLQGGQETQYF.

J is TRBJ2-1 and V is TRBV7-8; TRBD1 agrees at 7 bases. This CDR3 has 19 amino acids. Germline assignment: CDR1 SGHVS and CDR2 FQNEAQ. Trimming removed 3 bases from V and 4 bases from J; junction bases left unmatched: 18. The DNA of the CDR3 is TGTGCCAGCAGCTTGAGACCCCTAGTTGGGGACAGAGGATACAATGAGCAGTTCTTC. Protein sequence: CASSLRPLVGDRGYNEQFF.

The chain recombines TRBV7-6 with TRBJ2-3; D is unclear. V dropped 3 bases and J dropped 0 bases, with 10 bases sitting between them. CDR3 length equals 15 residues. Germline lookup yields CDR1 SGHVS and CDR2 FNYEAQ. CDR3 coding DNA: TGTGCCAGCAGCTTCTCGACCAGTAGCACAGATACGCAGTATTTT. Translation gives CASSFSTSSTDTQYF.

J is TRBJ2-3 and V is TRBV7-8, with unresolved D. The V end lost 4 bases, the J end lost 2 bases, and 13 bases lay between the germline ends. The CDR3 loop spans 15 amino acids. CDR1 is SGHVS and CDR2 is FQNEAQ in the germline V gene. The CDR3: CASSSLRLTTDTQYF. The CDR3 DNA sequence: TGTGCCAGCAGCTCCCTTCGGCTGACCACAGATACGCAGTATTTT.

This clonotype was observed a handful of times. The genes are TRBV24-1 and TRBJ2-5; 7 bases line up with TRBD1. The CDR3 sequence is 15 residues long. The trim removed 3 bases at V and 1 base at J, leaving 4 bases unmatched. The germline V gene has CDR1 KGHDR and CDR2 SFDVKD. The CDR3 spells CATSDQTGTQETQYF. The CDR3 DNA follows: TGTGCCACCAGTGATCAGACAGGGACCCAAGAGACCCAGTACTTC.

The chain carries TRBV5-1 and TRBJ1-1, with unresolved D. This CDR3 is 17 amino acids long. Germline assignment: CDR1 SGHRS and CDR2 YFSETQ. Trimming removed 2 bases at V and 2 bases at J, with 19 bases between. The CDR3 loop reads CASSFFNSGRRNTEAFF. The DNA for the CDR3 is TGCGCCAGCAGCTTTTTTAATTCGGGTCGCAGAAACACTGAAGCTTTCTTT.

There are a few counts of this clonotype. J is TRBJ1-5 and V is TRBV7-2, with D unclear. CDR3 size: 17 residues. Germline CDR1 SGHTA, CDR2 FQGNSA. V was shortened by 1 base and J by 2 bases, with 15 bases between the two germline ends. This chain's CDR3 is CASSLVSGRVGNQPQHF. CDR3 DNA: TGTGCCAGCAGCTTAGTATCCGGTCGGGTCGGCAATCAGCCCCAGCATTTT.